The rows below give T cell receptor beta chains drawn from one sample of a study of T cells in Graves' hyperthyroidism and ophthalmopathy. Each CDR3 protein gets one entry after TCRdb re-called the multiplex PCR reads with MiXCR. The data contain 650,000 to 700,000 distinct CDR3 sequences, roughly 17% of them singletons. Material for sequencing was blood. These receptors all come from a man aged 50 or older with Graves' hyperthyroidism. CDR3s include the opening cysteine and the closing phenylalanine or tryptophan. The D gene is left open where the match is weak. Size is omitted from some rows. Given values are once, few, many or a class for expanded clones.

abundance: many; j_gene: TRBJ1-2; v_gene: TRBV12-3/TRBV12-4; d_gene: -; CDR3nt: TGTGCCAGCAGTTTAAGTCCAGGGAACTATGGCTACACCTTC; CDR3aa: CASSLSPGNYGYTF
abundance: -; j_gene: TRBJ2-7; v_gene: TRBV27; d_gene: TRBD1; CDR3nt: TGTGCCAGCAGTTCCCAGGGGGTGCTCTACGAGCAGTACTTC; CDR3aa: CASSSQGVLYEQYF
abundance: many; j_gene: TRBJ2-3; v_gene: TRBV12-3/TRBV12-4; d_gene: -; CDR3nt: TGTGCCAGCAGTTTCTTCCCGCCCCGGGACAGCACAGATACGCAGTATTTT; CDR3aa: CASSFFPPRDSTDTQYF
abundance: -; j_gene: TRBJ1-6; v_gene: TRBV9; d_gene: -; CDR3nt: TGTGCCAGCAGCACCCCTAGTCGGGGGGGCTCCTATAATTCACCCCTCCACTTT; CDR3aa: CASSTPSRGGSYNSPLHF
abundance: -; j_gene: TRBJ1-3; v_gene: TRBV5-4; d_gene: -; CDR3nt: TGTGCCAGCAGCCCGACCGCTGCACGCGGCTCTGGAAACACCATATATTTT; CDR3aa: CASSPTAARGSGNTIYF
abundance: -; j_gene: TRBJ2-3; v_gene: TRBV30; d_gene: TRBD2; CDR3nt: TGTGCCTGGAGTGTAGGAGCGGGAGGGGGCACGCAGTATTTT; CDR3aa: CAWSVGAGGGTQYF
abundance: many; j_gene: TRBJ1-3; v_gene: TRBV28; d_gene: -; CDR3nt: TGTGCCAGCAGTTTAAAGATTAAGGACTCTGGAAACACCATATATTTT; CDR3aa: CASSLKIKDSGNTIYF
abundance: many; j_gene: TRBJ2-7; v_gene: TRBV2; d_gene: -; CDR3nt: TGTGCCAGCATAGCCGCCTCCTACGAGCAGTACTTC; CDR3aa: CASIAASYEQYF
abundance: -; j_gene: TRBJ2-3; v_gene: TRBV12-3/TRBV12-4; d_gene: -; CDR3nt: TGTGCCAGCAGTTTAGAATTGGGGGTAGCAGATACGCAGTATTTT; CDR3aa: CASSLELGVADTQYF
abundance: few; j_gene: TRBJ2-2; v_gene: TRBV27; d_gene: -; CDR3nt: TGTGCCAGCGGCTTATCGAACACCGGGGAGCTGTTTTTT; CDR3aa: CASGLSNTGELFF
abundance: few; j_gene: TRBJ1-5; v_gene: TRBV9; d_gene: TRBD1; CDR3nt: TGTGCCAGCAGCGCAGGGACAGGGGTAAGTCAGCCCCAGCATTTT; CDR3aa: CASSAGTGVSQPQHF
abundance: many; j_gene: TRBJ2-1; v_gene: TRBV7-8; d_gene: TRBD2; CDR3nt: TGTGCCAGCAGCGAATTAGCGGGAATCAATGAGCAGTTCTTC; CDR3aa: CASSELAGINEQFF
abundance: many; j_gene: TRBJ2-1; v_gene: TRBV14; d_gene: -; CDR3nt: TGTGCCAGCAGCCAAGATCGGGGCCTAACCTACAATGAGCAGTTCTTC; CDR3aa: CASSQDRGLTYNEQFF
abundance: many; j_gene: TRBJ1-2; v_gene: TRBV5-1; d_gene: -; CDR3nt: TGCGCCAGCAGCCCAGGACAGTTTAACTATGGCTACACCTTC; CDR3aa: CASSPGQFNYGYTF
abundance: many; j_gene: TRBJ2-7; v_gene: TRBV27; d_gene: TRBD2; CDR3nt: TGTGCCAGCAGCCCTCTTTCGCGGGGGGCCTACGAGCAGTACTTC; CDR3aa: CASSPLSRGAYEQYF
abundance: -; j_gene: TRBJ2-7; v_gene: TRBV20-1; d_gene: -; CDR3nt: TGCAGTGCTATTCCCCTAGCTTCTAACTCCTACGAGCAGTACTTC; CDR3aa: CSAIPLASNSYEQYF
abundance: -; j_gene: TRBJ2-1; v_gene: TRBV27; d_gene: TRBD1; CDR3nt: TGTGCCAGCAGTCTTAGGGGGAACAGGGGGCGAGGGAATGAGCAGTTCTTC; CDR3aa: CASSLRGNRGRGNEQFF
abundance: few; j_gene: TRBJ2-1; v_gene: TRBV5-1; d_gene: TRBD2; CDR3nt: TGCGCCAGGCGGGGGGGCATCCACAATGAGCAGTTCTTC; CDR3aa: CARRGGIHNEQFF
abundance: many; j_gene: TRBJ1-1; v_gene: TRBV28; d_gene: TRBD1; CDR3nt: TGTGCCAGCACCCTCCCGGGACAGGGGAACACTGAAGCTTTCTTT; CDR3aa: CASTLPGQGNTEAFF
abundance: many; j_gene: TRBJ2-7; v_gene: TRBV30; d_gene: -; CDR3nt: TGTGCCTGGAGTCCCGGACCACCCTACGAGCAGTACTTC; CDR3aa: CAWSPGPPYEQYF
abundance: -; j_gene: TRBJ2-7; v_gene: TRBV5-1; d_gene: -; CDR3nt: TGCGCCAGCAGCTCTGGAGGAAGTGAGCAGTACTTC; CDR3aa: CASSSGGSEQYF
abundance: -; j_gene: TRBJ2-7; v_gene: TRBV30; d_gene: -; CDR3nt: TGTGCCTGGAGGGGCAGCGGAGAGTACGAGCAGTACTTC; CDR3aa: CAWRGSGEYEQYF
abundance: few; j_gene: TRBJ1-1; v_gene: TRBV20-1; d_gene: -; CDR3nt: TGCAGTGCCCCCGGCAGCAGGGAGGAAGAACCTGAAGCTTTCTTT; CDR3aa: CSAPGSREEEPEAFF
abundance: few; j_gene: TRBJ2-2; v_gene: TRBV11-2; d_gene: TRBD2; CDR3nt: TGTGCCAGCAGCCCAACCAGGACTAGCGGTATCACCGGGGAGCTGTTTTTT; CDR3aa: CASSPTRTSGITGELFF
abundance: many; j_gene: TRBJ1-5; v_gene: TRBV27; d_gene: -; CDR3nt: TGTGCCAGCAGAGCCAACGTCAATCAGCCCCAGCATTTT; CDR3aa: CASRANVNQPQHF
abundance: -; j_gene: TRBJ2-1; v_gene: TRBV11-2; d_gene: -; CDR3nt: TGTGCCAGCAGTTTCTTACCCGACAGGGAGCAGTTCTTC; CDR3aa: CASSFLPDREQFF
abundance: many; j_gene: TRBJ2-7; v_gene: TRBV10-2; d_gene: TRBD2; CDR3nt: TGCGCCAGCAGTGGGGGACCACACGGTCGGGAGGGCGAGCAGTACTTC; CDR3aa: CASSGGPHGREGEQYF
abundance: many; j_gene: TRBJ1-1; v_gene: TRBV27; d_gene: -; CDR3nt: TGTGCCAGCAGTTTCCTAGGGCCGAACACTGAAGCTTTCTTT; CDR3aa: CASSFLGPNTEAFF
abundance: few; j_gene: TRBJ2-1; v_gene: TRBV3-1; d_gene: -; CDR3nt: TGTGCCAGCAGCCTCTGGACTTTTTCGAGCTCCTACAATGAGCAGTTCTTC; CDR3aa: CASSLWTFSSSYNEQFF
abundance: many; j_gene: TRBJ2-7; v_gene: TRBV6-2/TRBV6-3; d_gene: -; CDR3nt: TGTGCCAGCAGACAGGCTGTGGAGCAGTACTTC; CDR3aa: CASRQAVEQYF
abundance: many; j_gene: TRBJ2-1; v_gene: TRBV27; d_gene: TRBD2; CDR3nt: TGTGCCAGCAGTTCAATGGCGGGAGGGCAGGTTGAGCAGTTCTTC; CDR3aa: CASSSMAGGQVEQFF
abundance: -; j_gene: TRBJ1-6; v_gene: TRBV25-1; d_gene: TRBD1; CDR3nt: TGTGCCAGCAGTGAATCCCAGCGACAGGGTAGTTTGGATTCACCCCTCCACTTT; CDR3aa: CASSESQRQGSLDSPLHF
abundance: -; j_gene: TRBJ1-1; v_gene: TRBV5-1; d_gene: -; CDR3nt: TGCGCCAGCAGCTTGTCGACCGATATTATGAACACTGAAGCTTTCTTT; CDR3aa: CASSLSTDIMNTEAFF
abundance: -; j_gene: TRBJ2-6; v_gene: TRBV3-1; d_gene: -; CDR3nt: TGTGCCAGCAGCCAAGAAAGAAGCTCTGGGGCCAACGTCCTGACTTTC; CDR3aa: CASSQERSSGANVLTF
abundance: few; j_gene: TRBJ2-1; v_gene: TRBV9; d_gene: TRBD2; CDR3nt: TGTGCCAGCAGCATGGGACTAGCGGGAGGCAATGAGCAGTTCTTC; CDR3aa: CASSMGLAGGNEQFF
abundance: few; j_gene: TRBJ2-3; v_gene: TRBV20-1; d_gene: -; CDR3nt: TGCAGTGCTGGGACCACAATCTCAGATACGCAGTATTTT; CDR3aa: CSAGTTISDTQYF
abundance: many; j_gene: TRBJ2-5; v_gene: TRBV12-3/TRBV12-4; d_gene: TRBD1; CDR3nt: TGTGCCAGCAGTCAAAACAGGGGGGTAAAGACCCAGTACTTC; CDR3aa: CASSQNRGVKTQYF
abundance: many; j_gene: TRBJ2-3; v_gene: TRBV28; d_gene: -; CDR3nt: TGTGCCAGCAGTTTAGTTTGGATAGGCGGTGGCACAGATACGCAGTATTTT; CDR3aa: CASSLVWIGGGTDTQYF
abundance: -; j_gene: TRBJ1-1; v_gene: TRBV28; d_gene: -; CDR3nt: TGCGCCAGCAGTTTTGGGAACGTTGTTCGCTCTGAAGCTTTCTTT; CDR3aa: CASSFGNVVRSEAFF
abundance: many; j_gene: TRBJ1-1; v_gene: TRBV12-3/TRBV12-4; d_gene: TRBD1; CDR3nt: TGTGCCAGCCCAGGGGGCAGGGACACTGAAGCTTTCTTT; CDR3aa: CASPGGRDTEAFF
abundance: -; j_gene: TRBJ2-7; v_gene: TRBV19; d_gene: -; CDR3nt: TGTGCCAGTAGTGGGACCCTGGGGGAATCCTACGAGCAGTACTTC; CDR3aa: CASSGTLGESYEQYF
abundance: many; j_gene: TRBJ2-5; v_gene: TRBV20-1; d_gene: TRBD2; CDR3nt: TGCAGTGCTTATCCGGGACTAGCGGGAGAGACCCAGTACTTC; CDR3aa: CSAYPGLAGETQYF
abundance: few; j_gene: TRBJ2-3; v_gene: TRBV5-1; d_gene: -; CDR3nt: TGCGCCAGCAGCTTGGCCTCTAAAAGCACAGATACGCAGTATTTT; CDR3aa: CASSLASKSTDTQYF
abundance: few; j_gene: TRBJ2-1; v_gene: TRBV7-9; d_gene: TRBD2; CDR3nt: TGTGCCAGCAGCTTAACCGGGACTAGCGGGGCTAATGAGCAGTTCTTC; CDR3aa: CASSLTGTSGANEQFF
abundance: -; j_gene: TRBJ2-3; v_gene: TRBV29-1; d_gene: -; CDR3nt: TGCAGCGTTGAGGACCCCCGGGATACGCAGTATTTT; CDR3aa: CSVEDPRDTQYF
abundance: -; j_gene: TRBJ2-5; v_gene: TRBV11-2; d_gene: -; CDR3nt: TGTGCCAGCAGCTTACGGGGGGCGGGGAAAGGAGAGACCCAGTACTTC; CDR3aa: CASSLRGAGKGETQYF
abundance: -; j_gene: TRBJ1-2; v_gene: TRBV3-1; d_gene: -; CDR3nt: TGTGCCAGCAGCCCCTTAGGAGTTGCTAACTATGGCTACACCTTC; CDR3aa: CASSPLGVANYGYTF